The 18 T cell receptor beta chains presented below share a single source sample, sequenced in a study of Graves' ophthalmopathy and Graves' hyperthyroidism. Beta-chain TCR CDR3 regions were amplified from RNA transcripts. First-round RT-PCR relied on HTBI primers, and a second-round multiplex PCR came next. Via MiXCR, TCRdb re-called the multiplex PCR reads, giving one row per CDR3 protein. The data contain 650,000 to 900,000 distinct CDR3 sequences, around 40% of them seen just once; the ten biggest clones take up roughly 45%. The sample comprised peripheral blood. The receptors stem from an adult man with Graves' ophthalmopathy.

The rearrangement links TRBV20-1 to TRBJ2-7; 11 bases are shared with TRBD1. Germline trimming cut 1 base from V and 4 bases from J; bases unmatched to any gene: 3. CDR3 length equals 14 residues. Per germline, CDR1 DFQATT and CDR2 SNEGSKA (reference sequence). CDR3 sequence (DNA): TGCAGTGCTAGAGCGGGACAGGGGGGGTACGAGCAGTACTTC. It specifies CSARAGQGGYEQYF.

This clonotype has at least ten counts. The rearrangement uses TRBV10-3 and TRBJ2-7, with D unclear. This CDR3 has 12 residues. Germline V CDR1 and CDR2: ENHRY, SYGVKD. Deletions cut 8 bases from V and 5 bases from J, with 13 bases between. This CDR3 reads CAIRAPGNEQYF. In DNA, the CDR3 is TGTGCCATCCGGGCCCCCGGCAACGAGCAGTACTTC.

The chain is built from TRBV6-1 and TRBJ1-3, with a tentative D call TRBD1 (5 bases). The CDR3 totals 14 residues. Per the germline V gene, CDR1 is MNHNS and CDR2 is SASEGT. Trimming removed 2 bases from V and 6 bases from J, with 11 bases in between. CDR3 DNA sequence: TGTGCCAGCAGTGAACGGGGAGGGGCAAACACCATATATTTT. Protein sequence: CASSERGGANTIYF.

The rearrangement joins TRBV20-1 to TRBJ1-4; 7 nucleotides line up with TRBD1. The CDR3 spans 16 residues. Germline-derived CDR1 and CDR2 are DFQATT and SNEGSKA (reference sequence). V gave up 1 base and J gave up 3 bases; unmatched junction bases: 8. CDR3 protein: CSARVESRGSNEKLFF. As DNA, the CDR3 is TGCAGTGCTAGAGTGGAAAGCAGGGGGTCTAATGAAAAACTGTTTTTT.

To note about this clonotype: It may be a read error: a sequence one base away is much more abundant. The chain has TRBV2 and TRBJ1-4; the D is unclear. CDR1 SNHLY and CDR2 FYNNEI come from the germline V gene. The CDR3 runs to 15 residues. The CDR3 here is CASSDEFATNEKLLF. The CDR3, as DNA: TGTGCCAGCAGCGACGAGTTTGCAACTAATGAAAAACTGCTTTTT.

Concerning this clonotype itself: This could be a read error, since a much larger clone is one nucleotide away. This sequence joins TRBV10-3 and TRBJ1-2, with unresolved D. The length of the CDR3 is 13 residues. CDR1 is ENHRY and CDR2 is SYGVKD in the germline V gene. V was pared by 5 bases and J by 4 bases, with 11 bases between. The CDR3 nucleotides read TGTGCCATCAGTCCCGAAGACGGCTATGGCTACACCTTC. This translates into CAISPEDGYGYTF.

Written as DNA, the CDR3 is TGTGCCAGCAGCTTGGCGACTAGCGGGGAGACCTACGAGCAGTACTTC. It yields the protein CASSLATSGETYEQYF. The rearrangement joins TRBV5-6 to TRBJ2-7, with 11 bases aligning to TRBD2. The CDR3 runs 16 residues. Trimming cost V 0 bases and J 2 bases; bases outside gene matches: 4. Germline CDR1 is SGHDT and CDR2 is YYEEEE.

About this clonotype itself: The junction departs from the called germline gene at one end, perhaps through a read error. This sequence joins TRBV10-3 and TRBJ1-5; no reliable D call. This CDR3 has 15 amino acids. Looked up from germline, CDR1 is ENHRY and CDR2 is SYGVKD. CDR3 sequence: CAISDMGNSNRPQHF. In nucleotides, the CDR3 is TGTGCCATCAGTGATATGGGAAATAGCAATCGGCCCCAGCATTTT.

About this clonotype: A single base separates this from a much larger clone, so it may be a read error. CDR3 DNA: TGTGCCATCAGTTACTCAGGGACTCTGCAGCAGTACTTC. Protein: CAISYSGTLQQYF. The chain uses TRBV10-3 and TRBJ2-7; maybe TRBD2 (6 bases). The germline V gene encodes CDR1 ENHRY and CDR2 SYGVKD. The CDR3 is 13 amino acids. Trimming cost V 5 bases and J 8 bases, with 16 bases left between them.

The rearrangement links TRBV19 to TRBJ1-1, with a possible D match to TRBD1 (5 bases). The CDR3 length is 14 residues. V was cut by 5 bases and J by 3 bases, with 13 bases left in between. Germline V gives CDR1 LNHDA, CDR2 SQIVND (reference sequence). The CDR3 spells CASSDGDGDTEAFF. The CDR3 nucleotides read TGTGCCAGTAGTGACGGGGACGGGGACACTGAAGCTTTCTTT. Drawing the rest from reference TRBV19 and TRBJ1-1, the complete variable domain is DGGITQSPKYLFRKEGQNVTLSCEQNLNHDAMYWYRQDPGQGLRLIYYSQIVNDFQKGDIAEGYSVSREKKESFPLTVTSAQKNPTAFYLCASSDGDGDTEAFFGQGTRLTVV.

In this sample, this clonotype turned up a few times. CDR3 in amino acids: CASSAGSSGNTF. CDR3 DNA: TGTGCCAGCAGTGCAGGGAGCTCTGGAAACACCTTC. The rearrangement uses TRBV2 and TRBJ1-2; tentative D call: TRBD1 (5 bases). Trimming stripped 4 bases from V and 12 bases from J, with 15 bases between. CDR1 is SNHLY, CDR2 FYNNEI, per germline. CDR3 length: 12 amino acids.

J is TRBJ2-5 and V is TRBV7-3, with 8 positions matching TRBD2. The CDR3 is 13 amino acids. The germline gives CDR1 SGHTA, CDR2 FQGTGA. V shed 5 bases and J 7 bases; nucleotides not matched to a gene: 6. CDR3 in DNA: TGTGCCAGCAGCCCATCAGCGGGAGCGACCCAGTACTTC. Its protein product is CASSPSAGATQYF.

This clonotype occurred many times. One end of the junction is discordant with germline, which a read error may explain. This sequence joins TRBV15 and TRBJ1-2; D unclear. This CDR3 is 11 amino acids long. Germline V gene data show CDR1 as LNHNV and CDR2 as YYDKDF (reference sequence). The CDR3: CATSGPDLKDF. The CDR3 DNA is TGTGCCACCAGCGGTCCGGACCTGAAAGACTTC.

This clonotype was counted at least ten times. CDR3 DNA sequence: TGTGCCAGCAGCTTAAATTATGACTCACCCCTCCACTTT. It translates to CASSLNYDSPLHF. V gene TRBV7-9 combines with J gene TRBJ1-6, with D unclear. V was pared by 2 bases and J by 10 bases, with 9 bases between. The germline V gene encodes CDR1 SEHNR and CDR2 FQNEAQ (reference sequence). There are 13 residues in the CDR3.

The V call is TRBV15, the J call TRBJ1-1, with D possibly matching TRBD1 (5 bases). Germline V gives CDR1 LNHNV, CDR2 YYDKDF (reference sequence). CDR3 length: 14 amino acids. The V and J ends lost 1 base and 4 bases respectively, with 10 bases between them. The CDR3 reads CATSRGWGGTEAFF. The CDR3 DNA sequence: TGTGCCACCAGCAGAGGATGGGGGGGCACTGAAGCTTTCTTT.

In this sample, this clonotype turned up a few times. Its ends do not fully match the called genes, so a read error is possible. The V call is TRBV5-1, the J call TRBJ1-5; the match to TRBD1 covers 9 bases. The CDR3 loop spans 15 amino acids. Germline loops: CDR1 SGHRS, CDR2 YFSETQ. CDR3 sequence: CASSPWTGADQPQHF. In DNA, the CDR3 is TGTGCCAGCAGCCCCTGGACAGGGGCCGATCAGCCCCAGCATTTT.

The rearrangement joins TRBV29-1 to TRBJ1-5; 10 bases line up with TRBD1. CDR1 is SQVTM and CDR2 is ANQGSEA in the germline V gene. The trim removed 7 bases at V and 14 bases at J, leaving 11 bases unmatched. The CDR3 is made up of 12 amino acids. As DNA, the CDR3 is TGCAGCGGGCGGGACAGGGGCGGCTACGAGCATTTT. Translated: CSGRDRGGYEHF.

This clonotype was seen only a few times. The chain couples TRBV7-9 to TRBJ1-2; possibly TRBD1 for D (6 bases). The V end lost 5 bases, the J end lost 2 bases, and 18 bases lay between the germline ends. The CDR3 is 16 amino acids. Germline values: CDR1 SEHNR, CDR2 FQNEAQ (reference sequence). The CDR3 reads CASSDLVGTKNYGYTF. In nucleotides, the CDR3 is TGTGCCAGCAGCGATCTGGTGGGGACAAAAAACTATGGCTACACCTTC.